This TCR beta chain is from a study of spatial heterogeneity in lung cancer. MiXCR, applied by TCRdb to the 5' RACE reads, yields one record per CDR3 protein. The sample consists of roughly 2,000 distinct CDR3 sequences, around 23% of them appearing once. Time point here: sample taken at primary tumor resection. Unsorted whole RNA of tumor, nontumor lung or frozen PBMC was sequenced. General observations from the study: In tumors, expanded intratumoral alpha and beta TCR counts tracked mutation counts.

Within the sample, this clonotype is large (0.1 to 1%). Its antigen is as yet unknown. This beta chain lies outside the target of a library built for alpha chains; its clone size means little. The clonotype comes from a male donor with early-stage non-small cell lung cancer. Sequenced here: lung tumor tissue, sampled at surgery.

CDR3 in amino acids: CASSPRTEIEAFF. The CDR3 nucleotides are TGTGCCAGCAGCCCTCGGACAGAAATTGAAGCTTTCTTT. This chain joins TRBV5-5 and TRBJ1-1, with D tentatively TRBD1 (6 bases). CDR1 and CDR2 from the germline V gene are SGHKS and YYEKEE (reference sequence). V was trimmed by 4 bases and J by 7 bases, leaving 14 bases between them. The CDR3 contains 13 residues.